One sample yielded the 27 T cell receptor beta chains listed below, sequenced in a study of shared clonotypes between healthy human individuals. The data were produced by immunoSEQ multiplex PCR, yet TCRdb's version contains in-frame clones alone and is incomplete. The data contain 150,000 to 200,000 clones, 65% to 80% of them seen just once; the ten biggest clones take up roughly 10%. Sequencing was performed on memory CD4+ T cells sorted from blood. Subset meaning: CD45RA-negative fraction. Receptors originate from a man aged 25-40 years in good health.

The chain recombines TRBV6-1 with TRBJ1-2, with D possibly TRBD1 on 6 matching bases. Trimming stripped 6 bases from V and 7 bases from J, with 18 bases between. The CDR3 is made up of 14 amino acids. CDR1 is MNHNS and CDR2 is SASEGT in the germline V gene. The CDR3 is CASRWTAGPAGYTF. DNA for the CDR3: TGTGCCAGCAGATGGACAGCGGGCCCTGCTGGCTACACCTTC.

The V and J genes are TRBV29-1 and TRBJ2-2; D is perhaps TRBD1 (5 bases). Per the germline V gene, CDR1 is SQVTM and CDR2 is ANQGSEA. Trimming cost V 7 bases and J 4 bases, with 13 bases left between them. The CDR3 loop spans 13 amino acids. The CDR3 region is CSDSRVGTGELFF. In DNA, the CDR3 is TGCAGCGATAGCAGGGTTGGCACCGGGGAGCTGTTTTTT.

This clone showed up just a few times. J is TRBJ2-7 and V is TRBV7-8; TRBD1 or TRBD2 may be the D gene (6 bases each). Germline CDR1 reads SGHVS; CDR2 reads FQNEAQ. This CDR3 has 15 amino acids. Trimming took off 1 base at V and 2 bases at J, with 12 bases between the two ends. The CDR3 DNA reads TGTGCCAGCAGCTTAGGGGGGGCAGAGACCTACGAGCAGTACTTC. This translates into CASSLGGAETYEQYF.

This clone showed up many times. This sequence joins TRBV19 and TRBJ1-5; D possibly corresponds to TRBD1 (6 bases). Germline lookup yields CDR1 LNHDA and CDR2 SQIVND (reference sequence). The CDR3 is 13 amino acids. V was trimmed by 5 bases and J by 4 bases, leaving 9 bases between them. CDR3 amino acids: CASSVDRNQPQHF. The CDR3 nucleotides are TGTGCCAGTAGTGTGGACAGAAATCAGCCCCAGCATTTT.

V gene TRBV10-3 combines with J gene TRBJ2-1; TRBD2 aligns across 10 bases. The CDR3 is made up of 14 amino acids. Germline V gene data show CDR1 as ENHRY and CDR2 as SYGVKD. V trimming: 8 bases; J trimming: 8 bases; junction bases outside the gene matches: 9. Here the CDR3 DNA reads TGTGCCATCCGGAGCGGGAGGGCCTTGGATGAGCAGTTCTTC. Its protein is CAIRSGRALDEQFF.

This clone was seen only a few times. This sequence joins TRBV25-1 and TRBJ2-7; 11 bases map to TRBD1. The V gene end was trimmed by 2 bases and the J gene end by 6 bases; junction bases not matched to a gene: 6. Germline CDR1 reads MGHDK; CDR2 reads SYGVNS. This CDR3 region has 15 residues. The CDR3 coding sequence is TGTGCCAGCAGTGAAATGTGGACAGGGGGCGCCGAGCAGTACTTC. Its translation: CASSEMWTGGAEQYF.

This sequence joins TRBV11-2 and TRBJ2-7, with 8 bases that match TRBD1. Germline CDR1 is SGHAT and CDR2 is FQNNGV. The CDR3 covers 14 residues. With V trimmed by 7 bases and J by 0 bases, 5 bases remained unmatched. The CDR3 loop reads CASTRTGISYEQYF. CDR3 in DNA: TGTGCCAGCACAAGGACAGGGATCTCCTACGAGCAGTACTTC. Based on the CDR3 plus reference TRBV11-2 and TRBJ2-7, the full variable domain is EAGVAQSPRYKIIEKRQSVAFWCNPISGHATLYWYQQILGQGPKLLIQFQNNGVVDDSQLPKDRFSAERLKGVDSTLKIQPAKLEDSAVYLCASTRTGISYEQYFGPGTRLTVT.

This chain links TRBV18 with TRBJ2-1, with D possibly matching TRBD1 (5 bases). The CDR3 is made up of 13 amino acids. CDR1 is KGHSH, CDR2 LQKENI, per germline. Trimming took 5 bases from V and 7 from J, leaving 12 bases between them. Here the CDR3 reads CASSSDMRNEQFF. DNA for the CDR3: TGTGCCAGCTCATCGGACATGAGGAATGAGCAGTTCTTC.

The rearrangement joins TRBV11-2 to TRBJ2-7; no clear D gene. This CDR3 is 15 amino acids long. The germline V gene encodes CDR1 SGHAT and CDR2 FQNNGV. The V and J ends lost 5 bases and 0 bases respectively, with 14 bases between them. As DNA, the CDR3 is TGTGCCAGCAGCCCCGAAGCCGGGTCCTCCTACGAGCAGTACTTC. Translation: CASSPEAGSSYEQYF.

The chain combines TRBV6-1 with TRBJ2-7, with D tentatively TRBD1 or TRBD2 (6 bases each). The germline CDR1 and CDR2 sequences are MNHNS and SASEGT. The ends were cut back, 4 bases at V and 1 base at J, with 11 bases in the middle. The CDR3 is 14 residues long. The CDR3 DNA is TGTGCCAGCAGTGTCGGGGGCGCATCCTACGAGCAGTACTTC. Amino acids: CASSVGGASYEQYF.

This clone occurred a few times. The chain combines TRBV7-2 with TRBJ2-1; no firm D call. The germline gives CDR1 SGHTA, CDR2 FQGNSA. V dropped 1 base and J dropped 6 bases, with 10 bases sitting between them. This CDR3 has 14 amino acids. The CDR3 here is CASSLGRYPNEQFF. In nucleotides, the CDR3 is TGTGCCAGCAGCTTAGGGCGTTATCCCAATGAGCAGTTCTTC.

The rearrangement uses TRBV2 and TRBJ1-1; D not certain. With 5 bases removed from V and 0 bases from J, the gap between germline ends came to 19 bases. From germline, CDR1 is SNHLY and CDR2 FYNNEI. The CDR3 covers 17 residues. DNA of the CDR3: TGTGCCAGCAGTTCCGCCGGGCACCCTTTATTGAACACTGAAGCTTTCTTT. This codes for CASSSAGHPLLNTEAFF.

This clone was picked up a small number of times. The chain combines TRBV27 with TRBJ1-2; D is ambiguous. CDR1 and CDR2 from the germline V gene are MNHEY and SMNVEV (reference sequence). Trimming took off 1 base at V and 4 bases at J, with 7 bases between the two ends. CDR3 length: 13 residues. CDR3 nucleotides: TGTGCCAGCAGTTTATTTTCAGGCTATGGCTACACCTTC. Its protein is CASSLFSGYGYTF.

V gene TRBV7-9 combines with J gene TRBJ2-7; possibly TRBD1 for D (6 bases). Trimming took off 1 base at V and 5 bases at J, with 15 bases between the two ends. Germline loops: CDR1 SEHNR, CDR2 FQNEAQ (reference sequence). The CDR3 totals 15 residues. CDR3 sequence: CASSLGDTPSDEQYF. The CDR3 DNA follows: TGTGCCAGCAGCTTAGGGGACACTCCTTCCGACGAGCAGTACTTC.

This clone was counted once. The chain couples TRBV9 to TRBJ2-1, with D perhaps TRBD2 (6 bases). The CDR3 loop spans 13 amino acids. Germline CDR1 SGDLS, CDR2 YYNGEE. The V end was cut by 4 bases, the J end by 3 bases, with 8 bases between. DNA for the CDR3: TGTGCCAGCAGCCAGGGACTCTACAATGAGCAGTTCTTC. It is translated as CASSQGLYNEQFF.

The V and J genes are TRBV5-1 and TRBJ2-2; D gene uncertain. In germline, CDR1 is SGHRS, CDR2 YFSETQ. The CDR3 length is 12 residues. Trimming pared 2 bases from V and 6 bases from J, leaving 5 bases between. The CDR3 loop reads CASSFRPGELFF. CDR3 bases: TGCGCCAGCAGCTTCAGACCCGGGGAGCTGTTTTTT.

The V call is TRBV6-5, the J call TRBJ1-4; no clear D gene. From germline, CDR1 is MNHEY and CDR2 SVGAGI. There are 13 residues in the CDR3. V was shortened by 2 bases and J by 8 bases, with 9 bases between the two germline ends. This CDR3 reads CASSYTPGEKLFF. CDR3 DNA sequence: TGTGCCAGCAGTTACACACCGGGGGAAAAACTGTTTTTT.

This clone ranks as medium-sized. This chain links TRBV9 with TRBJ2-3, with D hard to call. V dropped 0 bases and J dropped 1 base, with 6 bases sitting between them. Germline V CDR1 and CDR2: SGDLS, YYNGEE. This CDR3 region has 14 residues. CDR3 region: CASSVEQRTDTQYF. CDR3 nucleotide sequence: TGTGCCAGCAGCGTAGAACAGCGCACAGATACGCAGTATTTT.

In its sample, this clone was seen a few times. This chain joins TRBV5-1 and TRBJ2-5; 8 bases align to TRBD1. The CDR3 runs 13 residues. V trimming: 5 bases; J trimming: 5 bases; junction bases outside the gene matches: 5. The V gene's germline CDR1 is SGHRS and CDR2 YFSETQ. This chain's CDR3 is CASRPGQGETQYF. The CDR3, as DNA: TGCGCCAGCAGACCCGGACAGGGTGAGACCCAGTACTTC. Supplemented by reference TRBV5-1 and TRBJ2-5, the full variable domain reads KAGVTQTPRYLIKTRGQQVTLSCSPISGHRSVSWYQQTPGQGLQFLFEYFSETQRNKGNFPGRFSGRQFSNSRSEMNVSTLELGDSALYLCASRPGQGETQYFGPGTRLLVL.

The chain is built from TRBV10-2 and TRBJ2-1, with D unresolved. Deletions cut 5 bases from V and 6 bases from J, with 14 bases between. Germline CDR1 reads WSHSY; CDR2 reads SAAADI. This CDR3 has 14 residues. CDR3 nucleotides: TGCGCCAGCAGTCCCCTAACGTCGATCAATGAGCAGTTCTTC. Translation: CASSPLTSINEQFF.

This clone was counted only a few times. The rearrangement links TRBV7-2 to TRBJ2-7; D unclear. From germline, CDR1 is SGHTA and CDR2 FQGNSA. V lost 2 bases and J 1 base, leaving 9 bases between the germline ends. The CDR3 runs 14 residues. The CDR3 DNA reads TGTGCCAGCAGCTTATGGACCCCGTCCTACGAGCAGTACTTC. Translating gives CASSLWTPSYEQYF. The variable domain in full, with the rest retrieved from reference TRBV7-2 and TRBJ2-7, is GAGVSQSPSNKVTEKGKDVELRCDPISGHTALYWYRQSLGQGLEFLIYFQGNSAPDKSGLPSDRFSAERTGGSVSTLTIQRTQQEDSAVYLCASSLWTPSYEQYFGPGTRLTVT.

This clone was observed a handful of times. The V call is TRBV28, the J call TRBJ2-4; 8 nucleotides agree with TRBD1. J gave up 6 bases and V 4 bases, and 8 bases lay outside the gene matches. Germline V gives CDR1 MDHEN, CDR2 SYDVKM. There are 15 residues in the CDR3. CDR3 DNA: TGTGCCAGCAGTTCCGGGGGACAGGTTGGAAACATTCAGTACTTC. Translation gives CASSSGGQVGNIQYF.

The rearrangement uses TRBV27 and TRBJ1-2; D unclear. V was pared by 5 bases and J by 5 bases, with 12 bases between. The CDR3 contains 13 residues. CDR1 is MNHEY and CDR2 is SMNVEV in the germline V gene (reference sequence). The CDR3 loop reads CASSTQFGYGYTF. The CDR3 coding sequence is TGTGCCAGCAGTACACAGTTCGGGTATGGCTACACCTTC.

The chain couples TRBV2 to TRBJ1-1, with 8 bases matching TRBD1. The CDR3 has 14 residues. Germline V lookup: CDR1 SNHLY, CDR2 FYNNEI. After removal of 8 bases from V and 4 bases from J, the junction contained 9 bases not matched to a gene. CDR3 sequence (DNA): TGTGCCAGCCATCCCAGGGGGCAGGGCACTGAAGCTTTCTTT. This sequence encodes CASHPRGQGTEAFF.

There are a few counts of this clone. This chain connects TRBV7-2 to TRBJ1-1, with a possible D match to TRBD1 (5 bases). V was trimmed by 7 bases and J by 1 base, leaving 10 bases between them. The CDR3 has 13 amino acids. The germline CDR1 and CDR2 sequences are SGHTA and FQGNSA. The CDR3 region has the DNA TGTGCCAGCACCCGACAGCCGAACACTGAAGCTTTCTTT. As protein: CASTRQPNTEAFF.

V is TRBV7-8 and J is TRBJ2-2; D remains ambiguous. Looked up from germline, CDR1 is SGHVS and CDR2 is FQNEAQ. V was shortened by 4 bases and J by 7 bases, with 16 bases between the two germline ends. The CDR3 totals 15 residues. CDR3 nucleotides: TGTGCCAGCAGCTGGCTGCCTAGTCAAGGCGGGGAGCTGTTTTTT. This gives the protein CASSWLPSQGGELFF.

J is TRBJ1-1 and V is TRBV27; D is possibly TRBD1 (6 bases). V lost 0 bases to trimming and J lost 3 bases, with 17 bases between them. Germline V gives CDR1 MNHEY, CDR2 SMNVEV (reference sequence). The CDR3 is 17 amino acids. CDR3 in DNA: TGTGCCAGCAGTTTATCCGTCAGGGGTTTTGGTGACACTGAAGCTTTCTTT. Amino acid sequence: CASSLSVRGFGDTEAFF.